This entry lists 8 T cell receptor beta chains sequenced from one sample in a study of CD8+ T cells in alopecia areata. Reverse transcribed after extraction, RNA yielded cDNA as the sequencing template. Clones were sequenced by immunoSEQ multiplex PCR, and TCRdb holds only the in-frame ones, with some missing. The sample holds 150,000 to 200,000 clones, 55% to 70% seen once. Treatment indicated: oral pan-JAK inhibitor, 5-10 mg twice daily. The sample in question was CD4+ T cells sorted from blood, obtained at week 4, from a patient treated with tofacitinib. These receptors were collected from a human donor with alopecia areata.

The sample holds a few counts of this clone. The chain links TRBV7-9 to TRBJ2-6; no clear D. The CDR3 is 16 amino acids. Germline V gene sequence: CDR1 SEHNR, CDR2 FQNEAQ (reference sequence). V was pared by 9 bases and J by 0 bases, with 15 bases between. CDR3 nucleotides: TGTGCCAGGGAAGGGATCGCAAGCTCTGGGGCCAACGTCCTGACTTTC. Translated, it gives CAREGIASSGANVLTF.

This clone was found a few times. The chain recombines TRBV29-1 with TRBJ1-1, with 8 nucleotides matching TRBD1. CDR3 size: 13 residues. CDR1 is SQVTM, CDR2 ANQGSEA, per germline. V shed 5 bases and J 3 bases; nucleotides not matched to a gene: 5. The CDR3 reads CSVKDRVDTEAFF. CDR3 sequence (DNA): TGCAGCGTTAAGGACAGGGTTGACACTGAAGCTTTCTTT.

The rearrangement joins TRBV29-1 to TRBJ2-5; TRBD2 matches 13 bases. Germline V lookup: CDR1 SQVTM, CDR2 ANQGSEA. Unmatched junction bases numbered 6, after V lost 5 bases and J lost 3 bases. This CDR3 contains 15 residues. In DNA, the CDR3 is TGCAGCGTTTCTGAGGGGACTAGCGGGGAAGAGACCCAGTACTTC. Translated: CSVSEGTSGEETQYF.

The rearrangement joins TRBV6-5 to TRBJ1-6; the D gene is possibly TRBD1 (5 bases). The CDR3 is 14 amino acids. From germline, CDR1 is MNHEY and CDR2 SVGAGI. V was pared by 8 bases and J by 7 bases, with 15 bases between. The CDR3 nucleotides read TGTGCCAGCTGCGGGGCTCCCGGCAATTCACCCCTCCACTTT. As protein: CASCGAPGNSPLHF.

The V and J genes are TRBV2 and TRBJ2-5, with 10 nucleotides matching TRBD2. CDR1 and CDR2 (germline): SNHLY, FYNNEI. V gave up 4 bases and J gave up 4 bases; unmatched junction bases: 3. The CDR3 contains 14 residues. The CDR3 DNA is TGTGCCAGCAGTGCCGGACTAGCGGTAGAGACCCAGTACTTC. This encodes CASSAGLAVETQYF.

J is TRBJ2-2 and V is TRBV5-6, with D hard to call. CDR1 and CDR2 (germline): SGHDT, YYEEEE. The CDR3 covers 12 residues. The germline V and J ends were trimmed by 4 bases and 5 bases, with 6 bases remaining between them. CDR3 DNA: TGTGCCAGCAGCACCTGGACCGGGGAGCTGTTTTTT. As protein: CASSTWTGELFF.

This sequence joins TRBV10-3 and TRBJ1-5; no clear D gene. Germline V gives CDR1 ENHRY, CDR2 SYGVKD. Trimming removed 3 bases from V and 4 bases from J, with 7 bases in between. This CDR3 comprises 13 residues. The CDR3 DNA follows: TGTGCCATCAGTGAACTGGGGAATCAGCCCCAGCATTTT. This codes for CAISELGNQPQHF.

J is TRBJ2-3 and V is TRBV2; the D gene is possibly TRBD2 (5 bases). V lost 8 bases, J lost 4 bases, and 16 bases lay in between. This CDR3 is built from 14 residues. Germline assignment: CDR1 SNHLY and CDR2 FYNNEI. CDR3 sequence (DNA): TGTGCCAGCGCGCGGGCCTCAGCCCCAGATACGCAGTATTTT. It yields the protein CASARASAPDTQYF.